This T cell receptor beta chain was retrieved from a study of blood T cell repertoires in COVID-19. Original processing notes: Using reference gene primer amplification, nucleated cell counts were estimated. Sequencing was performed with immunoSEQ multiplex PCR; in TCRdb, only in-frame clones are kept and a portion is missing. The DNA gave D and trimming, while V, J and clone size come from that table. Here the sample spans about 64,000 clones, 75% to 95% being singletons. V lost 1 base and J 1 base, leaving 10 bases between the germline ends. The germline gives CDR1 KGHSH, CDR2 LQKENI. The CDR3 is made up of 16 amino acids.

This clonotype was obtained from an elderly woman with active COVID-19. Specimen: peripheral blood. This chain uses TRBV18 with TRBJ2-2, with TRBD1 as a possible D gene (5 bases). The CDR3 protein is CASSPRGQENTGELFF. For the CDR3, the DNA is TGTGCCAGCTCACCACGGGGCCAGGAGAACACCGGGGAGCTGTTTTTT. Variable domain in full (rest from reference TRBV18 and TRBJ2-2): NAGVMQNPRHLVRRRGQEARLRCSPMKGHSHVYWYRQLPEEGLKFMVYLQKENIIDESGMPKERFSAEFPKEGPSILRIQQVVRGDSAAYFCASSPRGQENTGELFFGEGSRLTVL.